The 9 T cell receptor beta chains listed next were all sequenced from one sample in a study of shared clonotypes between healthy human individuals. As defined, naive CD8 cells were CD45RO-negative and positively selected for CCR7, with terminally differentiated effector memory CD45RA+ cells excluded. The method was immunoSEQ multiplex PCR; TCRdb's version includes in-frame clones alone and lacks a portion of them. The sample has around 1,900,000 clones, 93% seen once. Sequenced material: naive CD8+ T cells from PBMCs. These receptors all come from a man between 18 and 29 years old in good health. Some clones in this sample may be carry-over from other donors' samples.

In regard to this clone: Other DNA sequences in this specimen translate into the identical CDR3. The genes are TRBV7-9 and TRBJ2-5; the match to TRBD1 covers 7 bases. The J segment lost 5 bases and the V segment lost 5 bases, leaving 8 bases of the junction unmatched. CDR1 SEHNR and CDR2 FQNEAQ come from the germline V gene (reference sequence). The CDR3 is made up of 14 amino acids. The DNA for the CDR3 is TGTGCCAGCAGCCCCGACAGGGTATACGAGACCCAGTACTTC. Encoded protein: CASSPDRVYETQYF.

V and J are TRBV4-3 and TRBJ2-5; 8 nucleotides match TRBD1. V trimming: 1 base; J trimming: 1 base; junction bases outside the gene matches: 8. Germline V CDR1 and CDR2: LGHNA, YSLEER. The CDR3 has 17 residues. For the CDR3, the DNA is TGCGCCAGCAGCCAAGGATTGACAGGGGTCCTCCAAGAGACCCAGTACTTC. It translates to CASSQGLTGVLQETQYF.

The DNA for the CDR3 is TGTGCCAGCAGCTCCCGGGAGACGGGGGAAGCTTTCTTT. Translated, it gives CASSSRETGEAFF. The gene calls are TRBV5-8 and TRBJ1-1, with unresolved D. V lost 3 bases, J lost 8 bases, and 14 bases lay in between. The CDR3 covers 13 residues. The V gene's germline CDR1 is SGHTS and CDR2 YDEGEE.

The count of this clone is one. Other DNA sequences of this sample code for an identical CDR3. V and J are TRBV5-6 and TRBJ2-7; the D gene is possibly TRBD1 (5 bases). Germline lookup yields CDR1 SGHDT and CDR2 YYEEEE. Trimming removed 0 bases at V and 4 bases at J, with 11 bases between. The CDR3 has 14 amino acids. CDR3 nucleotide sequence: TGTGCCAGCAGCTTGGGGGGCGCCGCGTACGAGCAGTACTTC. This codes for CASSLGGAAYEQYF.

J is TRBJ2-7 and V is TRBV10-3; perhaps TRBD2 as D (6 bases). Germline CDR1 and CDR2: ENHRY and SYGVKD. This CDR3 comprises 13 residues. Deletions cut 3 bases from V and 1 base from J, with 7 bases between. In DNA, the CDR3 is TGTGCCATCAGTGACGGGAGATCCTACGAGCAGTACTTC. Its protein product is CAISDGRSYEQYF.

This clone has a handful of counts. This chain connects TRBV27 to TRBJ2-7, with D perhaps matching TRBD1 (6 bases). CDR1 is MNHEY and CDR2 is SMNVEV in the germline V gene (reference sequence). V lost 0 bases and J 1 base, leaving 13 bases between the germline ends. The CDR3 spans 16 residues. CDR3 residues: CASSLSQGLPSYEQYF. The CDR3 bases are TGTGCCAGCAGTTTATCCCAGGGGCTTCCTTCCTACGAGCAGTACTTC.

V gene TRBV7-6 combines with J gene TRBJ2-1; 9 bases are a match to TRBD1. CDR3 length: 15 residues. With V trimmed by 4 bases and J by 4 bases, 5 bases remained unmatched. CDR1 and CDR2 (germline): SGHVS, FNYEAQ. The CDR3: CASSSGTGTYNEQFF. The CDR3 nucleotides read TGTGCCAGCAGCTCCGGGACAGGGACGTACAATGAGCAGTTCTTC.

Turning to this clone: The sample carries other DNA sequences with the same CDR3. The V gene is TRBV10-3, the J gene TRBJ2-2; 9 nucleotides align to TRBD2. Germline CDR1 and CDR2: ENHRY and SYGVKD. The length of the CDR3 is 15 residues. V lost 4 bases and J lost 1; bases outside the gene matches: 1. The CDR3 is CAISGLAENTGELFF. In DNA form, the CDR3 reads TGTGCCATCAGTGGACTAGCGGAGAACACCGGGGAGCTGTTTTTT.

This rearrangement joins TRBV28 to TRBJ2-1; D may be TRBD2 (6 bases). Deletions cut 3 bases from V and 1 base from J, with 10 bases between. The germline V gene has CDR1 MDHEN and CDR2 SYDVKM. This CDR3 spans 15 amino acids. CDR3 nucleotides: TGTGCCAGCAGTTTCACGGGAGTGTCCTACAATGAGCAGTTCTTC. As protein: CASSFTGVSYNEQFF.